This T cell receptor beta chain was found in a study of blood T cell repertoires in COVID-19. CDR3 size: 15 residues. Germline loops: CDR1 MNHEY, CDR2 SMNVEV (reference sequence). V was pared by 8 bases and J by 2 bases, with 9 bases of the junction left unmatched. Participants were aged about 18 to 90 years, lived in under 25 US areas, and enrolled virtually. Per the original data handling: Nucleated cell counts were estimated from reference gene primer amplification. This table comes from immunoSEQ multiplex PCR, and its TCRdb copy is limited to in-frame clones, with some not included. V and J calls and clone size are those listed in that table; D and trimming were worked out from the DNA. The repertoire holds about 480,000 clones, with about 85% as singletons.

The TCR originated in an older woman who had recovered from COVID-19. The material sequenced was PBMCs or T cells enriched from blood (not recorded which). The chain is built from TRBV27 and TRBJ2-1; 7 bases map to TRBD2. CDR3 DNA: TGTGCCAGCCCTGGGGGGGGTGAGGCCTACAATGAGCAGTTCTTC. Protein: CASPGGGEAYNEQFF.